Included here is one T cell receptor beta chain sequence, with context. The data stem from a study of early T cells in non-severe SARS-CoV-2 infection. TCRdb processed the 5' RACE reads anew with MiXCR; each CDR3 protein has one entry. The data show about 83,000 distinct CDR3 sequences, with around an eighth seen just once and approximately 3.3% held by the top ten. The CDR3 loop spans 17 amino acids. The germline V and J ends were trimmed by 1 base and 6 bases, with 19 bases remaining between them. The germline gives CDR1 SGHVS, CDR2 FNYEAQ. This TCR was recovered from an adult who was a healthcare worker with PCR-confirmed SARS-CoV-2 infection or an uninfected control (not recorded which). The chain links TRBV7-6 to TRBJ1-5, with TRBD1 as a possible D gene (6 bases). The source material was whole blood. CDR3 protein: CASSLGPPGGAGQPQHF. As DNA, the CDR3 is TGTGCCAGCAGCTTAGGGCCTCCCGGGGGGGCGGGTCAGCCCCAGCATTTT.